This T cell receptor beta chain was captured by sequencing in a study of Ad26.COV2.S vaccination and SARS-CoV-2 variants. Study-level information: The trial was COV1001 and the donor's arm was Ad26.COV2.S. Into the muscle, Ad26.COV2.S was dosed once or twice, 56 days apart. Findings and caveats of the study: Vaccine and placebo recipients had similar non-spike TCR breadth. The TCR breadth and depth analyses may have produced an underestimate of total T cell responses.

As regards this clone: The antigen remains unidentified.

Treatment reported: around 19 received Ad26.COV2.S at low or high dose, single or two shots; 5 received placebo; per-sample allocation not given. The study sampled participants on day 63 after the first vaccine or placebo injection. The CDR3 is 13 amino acids. V was clipped by 6 bases and J by 2 bases, with 10 bases between them. Germline V gene lookup returns CDR1 SGHTA and CDR2 FQGTGA. Clones were sequenced by immunoSEQ multiplex PCR, and TCRdb holds only the in-frame ones, with some missing. The sample has 350,000 to 500,000 clones; 85% to 90% are singletons. The rearrangement joins TRBV7-3 to TRBJ1-1; D is unclear. The material was peripheral blood, obtained in a trial of Ad26.COV2.S vaccine versus placebo. This clonotype was sampled from a person aged 18-65 years who received the Ad26.COV2.S COVID-19 vaccine or a placebo. This CDR3 is CASSREGNTEAFF. The CDR3, as DNA: TGTGCCAGCAGTCGCGAAGGAAACACTGAAGCTTTCTTT.